This record concerns one TCR beta chain sequence. Its specificity is not known. This sample's treatment: roughly ten-day PBMC culture with coronavirus spike peptide pools or control peptides (ViraFEST assay). CD4+ T lymphocytes from the unexposed donor were collected before the COVID-19 pandemic (2011-2018). These data are taken from a study of vaccination and CD4 T cells after COVID-19. Study background: Comprising six males and four females, the convalescent participants counted two Hispanic individuals among them. A median of 101 days (range 35 to 161) separated diagnosis from post-COVID sampling.

Sequencing of cultured CD4+ T cell DNA used the Oncomine TCR Beta short-read assay. TCRdb analysed the PCR reads with MiXCR anew, one entry per CDR3 protein. Of thousands of distinct CDR3 sequences listed, less than 55% are singletons. Findings and limits, study-wide: With convalescent patients, a median approximately 90% of reactive clones emerged solely after vaccination.

The CDR3 runs to 14 residues. V gave up 0 bases and J gave up 3 bases, with 12 bases separating them. From germline, CDR1 is DFQATT and CDR2 SNEGSKA (reference sequence). The J gene is TRBJ2-7, the V gene TRBV20-1, with no clear D. The sequenced sample was CD4+ T cells from blood, cultured in vitro. The sequence derives from a human donor in good health. CDR3 protein: CSARDPSPGYEQYF. Here the CDR3 DNA reads TGCAGTGCTAGAGACCCTTCACCCGGCTACGAGCAGTACTTC.